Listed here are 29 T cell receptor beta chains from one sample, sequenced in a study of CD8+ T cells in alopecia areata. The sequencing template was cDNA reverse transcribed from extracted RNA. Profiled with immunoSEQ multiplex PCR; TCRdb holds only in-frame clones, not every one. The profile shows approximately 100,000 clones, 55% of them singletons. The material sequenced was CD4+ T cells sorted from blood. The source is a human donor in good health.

Written as DNA, the CDR3 is TGTGCCAGCAGCTTAGCTGCTCTAGCCTCCTCTGGGGCCAACGTCCTGACTTTC. It specifies CASSLAALASSGANVLTF. This rearrangement joins TRBV7-2 to TRBJ2-6; TRBD2 is a possible D gene (5 bases). The CDR3 runs 18 residues. V shed 0 bases and J shed 0 bases, with 12 bases lying between them. CDR1 and CDR2 (germline): SGHTA, FQGNSA.

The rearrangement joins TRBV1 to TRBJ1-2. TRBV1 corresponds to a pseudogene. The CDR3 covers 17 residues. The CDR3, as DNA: TGCACCAGCAGCCAAGTATACGGGGGCAGCCTGGCCTATGGCTACACCTTC. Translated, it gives CTSSQVYGGSLAYGYTF.

As DNA, the CDR3 is TGCAGCGTTGCCGGCTCAGGGGCTAATTCACCCCTCCACTTT. Translating it yields CSVAGSGANSPLHF. The chain combines TRBV29-1 with TRBJ1-6; maybe TRBD1 (6 bases). Per germline, CDR1 SQVTM and CDR2 ANQGSEA. The CDR3 covers 14 residues. The V end was cut by 4 bases, the J end by 6 bases, with 13 bases between.

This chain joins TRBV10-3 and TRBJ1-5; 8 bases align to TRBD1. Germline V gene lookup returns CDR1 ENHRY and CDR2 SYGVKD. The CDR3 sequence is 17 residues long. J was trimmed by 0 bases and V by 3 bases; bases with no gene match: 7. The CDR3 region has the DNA TGTGCCATCAGTGATCAGGGGGCTTACGGTAGCAATCAGCCCCAGCATTTT. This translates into CAISDQGAYGSNQPQHF.

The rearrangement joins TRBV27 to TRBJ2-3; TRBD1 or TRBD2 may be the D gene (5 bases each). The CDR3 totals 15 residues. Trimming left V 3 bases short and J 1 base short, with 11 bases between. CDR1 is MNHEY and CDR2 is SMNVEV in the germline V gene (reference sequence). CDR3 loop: CASSFERGRTDTQYF. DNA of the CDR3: TGTGCCAGCAGTTTCGAGAGGGGACGCACAGATACGCAGTATTTT.

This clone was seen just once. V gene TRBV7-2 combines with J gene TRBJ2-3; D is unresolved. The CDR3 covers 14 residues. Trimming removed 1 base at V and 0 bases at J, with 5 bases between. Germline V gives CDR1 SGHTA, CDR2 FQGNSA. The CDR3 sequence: CASSLVRSTDTQYF. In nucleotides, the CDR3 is TGTGCCAGCAGCTTAGTGAGGAGCACAGATACGCAGTATTTT. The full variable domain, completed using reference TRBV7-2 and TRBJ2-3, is GAGVSQSPSNKVTEKGKDVELRCDPISGHTALYWYRQSLGQGLEFLIYFQGNSAPDKSGLPSDRFSAERTGGSVSTLTIQRTQQEDSAVYLCASSLVRSTDTQYFGPGTRLTVL.

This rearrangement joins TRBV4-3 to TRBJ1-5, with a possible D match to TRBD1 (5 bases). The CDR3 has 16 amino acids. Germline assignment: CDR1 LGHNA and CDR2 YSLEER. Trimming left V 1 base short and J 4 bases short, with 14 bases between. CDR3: CASSQAMGRSNQPQHF. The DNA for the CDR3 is TGCGCCAGCAGCCAAGCAATGGGACGGTCGAATCAGCCCCAGCATTTT.

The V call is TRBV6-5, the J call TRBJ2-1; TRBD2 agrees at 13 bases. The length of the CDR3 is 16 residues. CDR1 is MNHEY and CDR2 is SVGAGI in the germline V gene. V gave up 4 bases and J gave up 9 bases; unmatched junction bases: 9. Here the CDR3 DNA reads TGTGCCAGCAGTTCAAGACTAGCGGGGGGCCCCGGTGAGCAGTTCTTC. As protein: CASSSRLAGGPGEQFF.

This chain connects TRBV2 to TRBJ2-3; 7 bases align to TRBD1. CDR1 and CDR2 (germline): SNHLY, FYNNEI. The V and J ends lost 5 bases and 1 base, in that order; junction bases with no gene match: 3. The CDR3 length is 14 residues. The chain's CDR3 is CASSSGTGTDTQYF. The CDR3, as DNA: TGTGCCAGCAGTTCCGGGACAGGCACAGATACGCAGTATTTT.

The CDR3 sequence: CASSFPGQGVYSPLHF. CDR3 DNA sequence: TGTGCCAGCAGCTTCCCGGGACAGGGGGTTTATTCACCCCTCCACTTT. The chain has TRBV7-9 and TRBJ1-6, with 11 bases fitting TRBD1. Looked up from germline, CDR1 is SEHNR and CDR2 is FQNEAQ (reference sequence). The CDR3 is made up of 16 amino acids. Germline trimming cut 3 bases from V and 8 bases from J; bases unmatched to any gene: 6.

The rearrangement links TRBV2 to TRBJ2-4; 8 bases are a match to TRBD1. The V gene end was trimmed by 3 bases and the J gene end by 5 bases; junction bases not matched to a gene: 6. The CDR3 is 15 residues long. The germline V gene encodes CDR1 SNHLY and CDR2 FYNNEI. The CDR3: CASSDAGGGENIQYF. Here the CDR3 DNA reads TGTGCCAGCAGTGACGCAGGGGGCGGCGAAAACATTCAGTACTTC.

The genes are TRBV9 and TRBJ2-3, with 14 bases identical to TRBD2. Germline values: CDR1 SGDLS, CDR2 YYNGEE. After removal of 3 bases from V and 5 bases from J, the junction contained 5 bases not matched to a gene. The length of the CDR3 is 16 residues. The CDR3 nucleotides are TGTGCCAGCAGCGGGGGACTAGCGGGGGCTGAAGATACGCAGTATTTT. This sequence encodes CASSGGLAGAEDTQYF.

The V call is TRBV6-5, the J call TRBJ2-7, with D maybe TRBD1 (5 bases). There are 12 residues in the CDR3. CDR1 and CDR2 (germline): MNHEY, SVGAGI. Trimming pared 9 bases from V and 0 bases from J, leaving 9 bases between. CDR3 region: CASHRTSYEQYF. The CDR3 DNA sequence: TGTGCCAGTCACAGGACCTCCTACGAGCAGTACTTC.

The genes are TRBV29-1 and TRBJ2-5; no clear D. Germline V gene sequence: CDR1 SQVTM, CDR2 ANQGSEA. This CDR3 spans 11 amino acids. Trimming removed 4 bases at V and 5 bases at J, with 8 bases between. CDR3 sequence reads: CSVGGSETQYF. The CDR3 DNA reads TGCAGCGTTGGGGGATCGGAGACCCAGTACTTC.

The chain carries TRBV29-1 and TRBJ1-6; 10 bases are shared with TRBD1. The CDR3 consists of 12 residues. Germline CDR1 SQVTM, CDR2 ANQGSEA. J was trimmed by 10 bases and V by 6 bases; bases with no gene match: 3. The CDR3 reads CSVGTGDSPLHF. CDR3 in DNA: TGCAGCGTCGGGACAGGGGACTCACCCCTCCACTTT.

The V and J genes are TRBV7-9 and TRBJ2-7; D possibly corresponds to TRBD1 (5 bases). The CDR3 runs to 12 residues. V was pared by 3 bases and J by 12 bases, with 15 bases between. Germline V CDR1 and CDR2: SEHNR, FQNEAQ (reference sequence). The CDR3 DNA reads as TGTGCCAGCAGCTTGGGTCAGGACATAGGGTACTTC. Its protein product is CASSLGQDIGYF.

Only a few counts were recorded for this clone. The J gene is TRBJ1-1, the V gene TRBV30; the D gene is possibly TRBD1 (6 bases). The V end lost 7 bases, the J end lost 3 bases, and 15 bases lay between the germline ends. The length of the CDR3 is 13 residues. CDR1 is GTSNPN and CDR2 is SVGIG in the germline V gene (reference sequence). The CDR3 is CAYTRGSDTEAFF. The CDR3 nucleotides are TGTGCCTATACCAGGGGAAGTGACACTGAAGCTTTCTTT.

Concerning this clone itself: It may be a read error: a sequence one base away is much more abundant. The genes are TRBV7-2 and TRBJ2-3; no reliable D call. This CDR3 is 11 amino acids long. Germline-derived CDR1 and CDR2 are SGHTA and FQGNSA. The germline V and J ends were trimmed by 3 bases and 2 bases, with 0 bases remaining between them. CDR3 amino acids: CASSFTDTQYF. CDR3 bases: TGTGCCAGCAGCTTCACAGATACGCAGTATTTT.

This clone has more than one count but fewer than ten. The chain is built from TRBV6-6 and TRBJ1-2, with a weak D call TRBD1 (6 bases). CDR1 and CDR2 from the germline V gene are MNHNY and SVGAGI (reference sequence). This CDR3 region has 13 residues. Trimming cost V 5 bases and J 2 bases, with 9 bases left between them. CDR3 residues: CASSDGQNYGYTF. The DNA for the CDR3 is TGTGCCAGCAGTGATGGACAGAACTATGGCTACACCTTC.

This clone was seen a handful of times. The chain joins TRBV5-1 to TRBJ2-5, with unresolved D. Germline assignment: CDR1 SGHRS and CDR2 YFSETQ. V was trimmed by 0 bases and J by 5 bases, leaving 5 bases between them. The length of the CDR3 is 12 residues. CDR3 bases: TGCGCCAGCAGCTTGGCCGCGGAGACCCAGTACTTC. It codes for CASSLAAETQYF.

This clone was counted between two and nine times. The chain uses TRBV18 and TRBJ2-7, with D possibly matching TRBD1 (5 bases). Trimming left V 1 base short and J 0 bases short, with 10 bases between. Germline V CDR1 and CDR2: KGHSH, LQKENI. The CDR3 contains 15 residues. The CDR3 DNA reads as TGTGCCAGCTCACCACGACAGCTGAGCTCCTACGAGCAGTACTTC. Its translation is CASSPRQLSSYEQYF.

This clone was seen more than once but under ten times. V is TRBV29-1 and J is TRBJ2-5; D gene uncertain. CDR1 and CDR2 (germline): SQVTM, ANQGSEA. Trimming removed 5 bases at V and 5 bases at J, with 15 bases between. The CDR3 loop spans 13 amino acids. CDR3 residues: CSVRLILTETQYF. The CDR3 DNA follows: TGCAGCGTTCGGCTGATTCTGACGGAGACCCAGTACTTC.

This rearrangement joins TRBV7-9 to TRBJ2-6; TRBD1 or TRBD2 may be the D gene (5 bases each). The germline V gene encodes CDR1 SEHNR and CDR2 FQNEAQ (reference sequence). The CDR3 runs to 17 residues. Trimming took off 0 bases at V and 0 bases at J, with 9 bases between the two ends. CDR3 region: CASSLASGSSGANVLTF. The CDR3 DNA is TGTGCCAGCAGCTTAGCGTCAGGGAGCTCTGGGGCCAACGTCCTGACTTTC.

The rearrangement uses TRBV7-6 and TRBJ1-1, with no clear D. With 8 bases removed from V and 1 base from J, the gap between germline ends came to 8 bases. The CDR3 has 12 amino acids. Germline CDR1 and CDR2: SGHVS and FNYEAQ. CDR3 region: CASRGRNTEAFF. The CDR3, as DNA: TGTGCCAGCCGCGGACGGAACACTGAAGCTTTCTTT.

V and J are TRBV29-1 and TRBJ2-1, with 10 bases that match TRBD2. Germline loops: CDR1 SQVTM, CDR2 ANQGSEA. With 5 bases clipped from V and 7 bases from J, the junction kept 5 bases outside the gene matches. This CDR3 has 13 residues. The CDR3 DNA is TGCAGCGTTCGTGGACTAGCGGCTAATGAGCAGTTCTTC. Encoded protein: CSVRGLAANEQFF.

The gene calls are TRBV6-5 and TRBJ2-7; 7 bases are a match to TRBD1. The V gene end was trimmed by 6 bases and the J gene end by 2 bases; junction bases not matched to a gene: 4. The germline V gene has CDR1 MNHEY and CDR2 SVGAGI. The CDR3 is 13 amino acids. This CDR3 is CASSRTGTYEQYF. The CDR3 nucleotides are TGTGCCAGCAGCAGGACAGGCACCTACGAGCAGTACTTC.

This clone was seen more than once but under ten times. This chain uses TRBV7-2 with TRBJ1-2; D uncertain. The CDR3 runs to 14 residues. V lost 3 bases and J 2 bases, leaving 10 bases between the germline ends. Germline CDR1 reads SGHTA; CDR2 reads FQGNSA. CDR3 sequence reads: CASSFRAGNYGYTF. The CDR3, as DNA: TGTGCCAGCAGCTTCCGTGCAGGAAACTATGGCTACACCTTC.

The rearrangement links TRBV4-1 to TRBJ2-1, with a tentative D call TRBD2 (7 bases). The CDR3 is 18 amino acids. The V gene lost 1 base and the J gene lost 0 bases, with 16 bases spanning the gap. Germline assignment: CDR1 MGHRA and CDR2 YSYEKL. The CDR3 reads CASSQGPLGGHSYNEQFF. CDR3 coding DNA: TGCGCCAGCAGCCAAGGCCCGCTGGGGGGGCACTCCTACAATGAGCAGTTCTTC.

DNA for the CDR3: TGCGCCAGCAGCCAAGAAACCGTGGGAACTGGCTACACCTTC. Translated, it gives CASSQETVGTGYTF. The chain has TRBV4-1 and TRBJ1-2; unclear D gene. CDR1 is MGHRA and CDR2 is YSYEKL in the germline V gene. The CDR3 is made up of 14 amino acids. V was trimmed by 0 bases and J by 7 bases, leaving 12 bases between them.